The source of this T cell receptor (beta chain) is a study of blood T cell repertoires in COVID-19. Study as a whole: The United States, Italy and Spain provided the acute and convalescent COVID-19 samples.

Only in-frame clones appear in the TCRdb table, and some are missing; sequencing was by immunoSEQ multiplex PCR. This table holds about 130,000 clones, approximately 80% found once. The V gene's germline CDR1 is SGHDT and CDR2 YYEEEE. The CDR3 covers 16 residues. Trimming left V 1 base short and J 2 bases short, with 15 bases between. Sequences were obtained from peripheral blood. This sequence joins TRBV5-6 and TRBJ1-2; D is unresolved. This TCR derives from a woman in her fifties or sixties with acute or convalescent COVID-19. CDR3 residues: CASSLLVGEANYGYTF. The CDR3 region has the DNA TGTGCCAGCAGCTTGTTGGTCGGGGAAGCCAACTATGGCTACACCTTC.